The 28 T cell receptor beta chains in this list originate from one sample, sequenced in a study of shared clonotypes between healthy human individuals. The table came from immunoSEQ multiplex PCR; TCRdb's copy has only in-frame clones and leaves some out. The sample has 490,000 or so clones, about 80% seen once; the top ten hold approximately 12%. Material for sequencing was PBMCs. Source of these receptors: a middle-aged woman in good health. Some clones in this sample may be carry-over from other donors' samples.

The count of this clone is one. This chain uses TRBV11-2 with TRBJ2-2; D gene uncertain. This CDR3 comprises 12 residues. CDR1 and CDR2 (germline): SGHAT, FQNNGV. V was clipped by 4 bases and J by 7 bases, with 7 bases between them. The CDR3 is CASSSEVGELFF. CDR3 nucleotides: TGTGCCAGCAGCTCCGAGGTCGGGGAGCTGTTTTTT.

This clone was observed at least ten times. The chain combines TRBV11-2 with TRBJ1-2, with 7 bases lining up with TRBD1. The V segment lost 4 bases and the J segment 4 bases; nucleotides outside the gene matches: 18. The CDR3 consists of 18 residues. CDR1 and CDR2 (germline): SGHAT, FQNNGV. CDR3 amino acids: CASSSIRDSHKRTYGYTF. DNA of the CDR3: TGTGCCAGCAGCTCCATTCGGGACAGTCATAAAAGGACCTATGGCTACACCTTC.

As to this clone: Its ends do not fully match the called genes, so a read error is possible. The rearrangement links TRBV2 to TRBJ2-1, with 10 bases lining up with TRBD1. Per the germline V gene, CDR1 is SNHLY and CDR2 is FYNNEI. The CDR3 sequence is 14 residues long. The CDR3 is CASRTTGGYYEQFF. CDR3 nucleotide sequence: TGTGCCAGCAGGACGACAGGGGGCTACTATGAGCAGTTCTTC.

The chain employs TRBV28 and TRBJ1-5, with 9 positions matching TRBD1. The CDR3 covers 15 residues. With V trimmed by 3 bases and J by 5 bases, 5 bases remained unmatched. CDR1 is MDHEN and CDR2 is SYDVKM in the germline V gene. CDR3 bases: TGTGCCAGCAGTTTTGGGGGACAGGGTGATCAGCCCCAGCATTTT. Protein product: CASSFGGQGDQPQHF. The full variable domain, rest sourced from reference TRBV28 and TRBJ1-5, is DVKVTQSSRYLVKRTGEKVFLECVQDMDHENMFWYRQDPGLGLRLIYFSYDVKMKEKGDIPEGYSVSREKKERFSLILESASTNQTSMYLCASSFGGQGDQPQHFGDGTRLSIL.

This rearrangement joins TRBV5-1 to TRBJ2-5, with TRBD1 matching 12 bases. The CDR3 is 15 amino acids. V lost 6 bases and J lost 4; bases outside the gene matches: 7. The germline CDR1 and CDR2 sequences are SGHRS and YFSETQ. The CDR3 sequence is CASTPGQGAGETQYF. As DNA, the CDR3 is TGCGCCAGCACCCCGGGACAGGGGGCCGGAGAGACCCAGTACTTC.

This clone appeared a few times. The chain uses TRBV7-3 and TRBJ2-7; 11 positions agree with TRBD2. CDR1 is SGHTA, CDR2 FQGTGA, per germline. After removal of 3 bases from V and 0 bases from J, the junction contained 4 bases not matched to a gene. The length of the CDR3 is 16 residues. Here the CDR3 reads CASSLTSGTSSYEQYF. The DNA for the CDR3 is TGTGCCAGCAGCTTGACTAGCGGGACAAGCTCCTACGAGCAGTACTTC.

The rearrangement joins TRBV6-1 to TRBJ2-7; D uncertain. Germline V CDR1 and CDR2: MNHNS, SASEGT. The CDR3 has 12 residues. The V and J ends lost 2 bases and 7 bases respectively, with 9 bases between them. CDR3 protein: CASSEYVREQYF. CDR3 coding DNA: TGTGCCAGCAGTGAATACGTCAGGGAGCAGTACTTC.

The J gene is TRBJ2-2, the V gene TRBV5-4; no clear D gene. Germline loops: CDR1 SGHNT, CDR2 YYREEE (reference sequence). The V and J ends lost 0 bases and 8 bases respectively, with 8 bases between them. This CDR3 comprises 13 residues. The CDR3 region is CASSLGQTGELFF. CDR3 bases: TGTGCCAGCAGCTTGGGGCAGACTGGGGAGCTGTTTTTT.

On this clone: Other DNA sequences from this sample encode an identical CDR3 as well. The J gene is TRBJ2-7, the V gene TRBV9; 13 positions agree with TRBD2. This CDR3 contains 15 residues. The J segment lost 3 bases and the V segment lost 0 bases, leaving 0 bases of the junction unmatched. Germline lookup yields CDR1 SGDLS and CDR2 YYNGEE. CDR3 loop: CASSVGLAGGYEQYF. CDR3 in DNA: TGTGCCAGCAGCGTAGGACTAGCGGGGGGCTACGAGCAGTACTTC.

V gene TRBV2 combines with J gene TRBJ1-4; no reliable D call. The V and J ends lost 5 bases and 7 bases respectively, with 11 bases between them. The germline V gene encodes CDR1 SNHLY and CDR2 FYNNEI. CDR3 length: 13 residues. The CDR3 loop is CASSRGEGEKLFF. Here the CDR3 DNA reads TGTGCCAGCAGTCGTGGGGAAGGTGAAAAACTGTTTTTT.

The chain recombines TRBV6-5 with TRBJ2-5; no firm D call. Per germline, CDR1 MNHEY and CDR2 SVGAGI. This CDR3 has 14 residues. The V gene lost 5 bases and the J gene lost 2 bases, with 12 bases spanning the gap. The CDR3 sequence is CASSHQLQQETQYF. The CDR3 nucleotides are TGTGCCAGCAGTCACCAGCTGCAGCAAGAGACCCAGTACTTC.

This clone was counted a few times. The genes are TRBV7-9 and TRBJ2-3; D is unclear. The V gene lost 1 base and the J gene lost 5 bases, with 10 bases spanning the gap. This CDR3 region has 14 residues. Germline V gene sequence: CDR1 SEHNR, CDR2 FQNEAQ (reference sequence). The CDR3 DNA is TGTGCCAGCAGCTTAGACGTAATCGGAGATACGCAGTATTTT. This sequence encodes CASSLDVIGDTQYF.

V gene TRBV5-1 combines with J gene TRBJ2-2; 8 positions match TRBD2. V lost 4 bases and J lost 6; bases outside the gene matches: 8. The CDR3 runs to 15 residues. Germline V lookup: CDR1 SGHRS, CDR2 YFSETQ. Here the CDR3 reads CASSLLRAGAGELFF. As DNA, the CDR3 is TGCGCCAGCAGCCTGCTGCGAGCGGGAGCCGGGGAGCTGTTTTTT. Filled out from reference TRBV5-1 and TRBJ2-2, the complete variable domain reads KAGVTQTPRYLIKTRGQQVTLSCSPISGHRSVSWYQQTPGQGLQFLFEYFSETQRNKGNFPGRFSGRQFSNSRSEMNVSTLELGDSALYLCASSLLRAGAGELFFGEGSRLTVL.

The V and J genes are TRBV4-2 and TRBJ2-5; 7 nucleotides line up with TRBD2. This CDR3 is built from 14 residues. The germline V gene has CDR1 LGHNA and CDR2 YNFKEQ. V shed 2 bases and J 4 bases; nucleotides not matched to a gene: 4. The CDR3 DNA reads TGTGCCAGCAGCCAACAGACGGGAGGAGAGACCCAGTACTTC. This gives the protein CASSQQTGGETQYF.

The rearrangement uses TRBV11-2 and TRBJ2-7, with D perhaps matching TRBD1 (6 bases). The CDR3 is 14 amino acids. Trimming pared 8 bases from V and 3 bases from J, leaving 17 bases between. Looked up from germline, CDR1 is SGHAT and CDR2 is FQNNGV. The CDR3 DNA reads as TGTGCCAGCCGCGGACAGAAAACAAACTACGAGCAGTACTTC. It specifies CASRGQKTNYEQYF.

The CDR3 reads CASSVRDRGTFSNQPQHF. CDR3 DNA sequence: TGTGCCAGCAGTGTCCGGGACAGGGGGACGTTTAGCAATCAGCCCCAGCATTTT. This chain joins TRBV25-1 and TRBJ1-5; 11 positions match TRBD1. The junction had 8 bases not matched to a gene; V was cut back by 4 bases and J by 0 bases. Germline lookup yields CDR1 MGHDK and CDR2 SYGVNS. The CDR3 length is 18 residues.

The rearrangement links TRBV11-3 to TRBJ1-1; D gene ambiguous. Looked up from germline, CDR1 is SGHNT and CDR2 is YENEEA. V lost 0 bases to trimming and J lost 1 base, with 6 bases between them. The CDR3 runs to 14 residues. Written as DNA, the CDR3 is TGTGCCAGCAGCTTAGAGGGCGGGAACACTGAAGCTTTCTTT. Translation gives CASSLEGGNTEAFF.

The V and J genes are TRBV29-1 and TRBJ1-4; TRBD1 might be the D (5 bases). The germline V gene encodes CDR1 SQVTM and CDR2 ANQGSEA. With 4 bases removed from V and 0 bases from J, the gap between germline ends came to 9 bases. The CDR3 runs to 14 residues. The CDR3 loop is CSVALQATNEKLFF. CDR3 nucleotides: TGCAGCGTTGCCCTACAGGCAACTAATGAAAAACTGTTTTTT.

The J gene is TRBJ2-7, the V gene TRBV15; perhaps TRBD2 as D (6 bases). This CDR3 is built from 14 residues. Trimming took off 6 bases at V and 4 bases at J, with 16 bases between the two ends. Germline V gives CDR1 LNHNV, CDR2 YYDKDF (reference sequence). DNA for the CDR3: TGTGCCACCAGTACGGGAGCGCTGAGTTACGAGCAGTACTTC. It codes for CATSTGALSYEQYF.

The rearrangement links TRBV5-4 to TRBJ1-4; D remains unclear. The V end was cut by 4 bases, the J end by 8 bases, with 18 bases between. This CDR3 has 15 residues. CDR1 and CDR2 (germline): SGHNT, YYREEE (reference sequence). The CDR3 region is CASSASGWGWEKLFF. CDR3 DNA sequence: TGTGCCAGCAGCGCCTCCGGTTGGGGTTGGGAAAAACTGTTTTTT.

V gene TRBV2 combines with J gene TRBJ2-7, with D possibly being TRBD2 (5 bases). CDR1 and CDR2 (germline): SNHLY, FYNNEI. V lost 6 bases and J lost 9, with 12 bases in between. This CDR3 is 11 amino acids long. CDR3 residues: CASRQEVWQYF. CDR3 DNA sequence: TGTGCCAGCAGGCAGGAGGTATGGCAGTACTTC.

CDR3: CASSRQQGSTIYF. The CDR3 region has the DNA TGTGCCAGCAGTAGACAACAGGGGAGCACCATATATTTT. This rearrangement joins TRBV6-5 to TRBJ1-3; 7 bases are a match to TRBD1. The CDR3 runs 13 residues. In germline, CDR1 is MNHEY, CDR2 SVGAGI. V dropped 5 bases and J dropped 9; count of bases not matched to a gene: 7.

This clone occurred a few times. This chain links TRBV27 with TRBJ2-3, with a weak D call TRBD1 (5 bases). CDR1 and CDR2 from the germline V gene are MNHEY and SMNVEV (reference sequence). V lost 6 bases to trimming and J lost 0 bases, with 28 bases between them. The CDR3 is made up of 20 amino acids. The CDR3 nucleotides read TGTGCCAGCAGCCCTAGGGGTACAGTACATTTAATAACTAGCACAGATACGCAGTATTTT. It specifies CASSPRGTVHLITSTDTQYF.

V gene TRBV7-9 combines with J gene TRBJ2-3, with TRBD2 identical over 7 bases. The CDR3 covers 14 residues. Germline CDR1 is SEHNR and CDR2 is FQNEAQ (reference sequence). V was clipped by 6 bases and J by 6 bases; unmatched bases: 9. The CDR3 nucleotides are TGTGCCAGCAGGGTTGCGGGAGTTGGTGATACGCAGTATTTT. It specifies CASRVAGVGDTQYF. The variable domain in full, with the rest retrieved from reference TRBV7-9 and TRBJ2-3, is DTGVSQNPRHKITKRGQNVTFRCDPISEHNRLYWYRQTLGQGPEFLTYFQNEAQLEKSRLLSDRFSAERPKGSFSTLEIQRTEQGDSAMYLCASRVAGVGDTQYFGPGTRLTVL.

The chain combines TRBV11-3 with TRBJ2-1, with 14 bases that match TRBD2. The CDR3 has 16 residues. Germline loops: CDR1 SGHNT, CDR2 YENEEA. V lost 1 base and J lost 7; bases outside the gene matches: 3. The CDR3 reads CASSLAGTSGGNEQFF. The CDR3 nucleotides read TGTGCCAGCAGCTTAGCCGGGACTAGCGGGGGAAATGAGCAGTTCTTC.

This clone was detected a few times. The rearrangement uses TRBV7-6 and TRBJ2-2, with 9 bases lining up with TRBD1. The CDR3 is made up of 18 amino acids. V was pared by 5 bases and J by 3 bases, with 13 bases of the junction left unmatched. Germline CDR1 reads SGHVS; CDR2 reads FNYEAQ. The CDR3 here is CASSPPGQGFFDTGELFF. CDR3 nucleotide sequence: TGTGCCAGCAGCCCACCGGGACAGGGATTCTTCGACACCGGGGAGCTGTTTTTT.

This clone turned up a few times. The chain combines TRBV7-9 with TRBJ2-7; TRBD2 agrees at 7 bases. V dropped 2 bases and J dropped 0; count of bases not matched to a gene: 4. Per germline, CDR1 SEHNR and CDR2 FQNEAQ (reference sequence). The CDR3 runs to 15 residues. The CDR3 nucleotides are TGTGCCAGCAGCTTAACTAGCGTGAGCTCCTACGAGCAGTACTTC. Translated: CASSLTSVSSYEQYF.

This clone has a single count. V and J are TRBV18 and TRBJ2-7, with D possibly being TRBD1 (6 bases). Trimming cost V 0 bases and J 2 bases, with 11 bases left between them. Germline V gene data show CDR1 as KGHSH and CDR2 as LQKENI. CDR3 length: 15 amino acids. This CDR3 is CASSPPYRDTYEQYF. For the CDR3, the DNA is TGTGCCAGCTCACCACCCTACCGGGACACCTACGAGCAGTACTTC.